This T cell receptor beta chain was captured by sequencing in a study of identical twins. Template switching created a universal primer site, and the cDNA included unique molecular identifiers. One entry per CDR3 protein results from TCRdb running MiXCR on the 5' RACE reads. Of about 220,000 distinct CDR3 sequences in the sample, roughly 9.4% were seen once. Study-wide points: For cord blood, abundant beta clonotypes had fewer insertions, unlike memory repertoires, which showed none.

This clonotype was found a few times. Its antigen remains unidentified. Sequencing was carried out using memory (CD45RO+) T cells sorted from blood. The sequence came from a woman aged 18-29 years in good health.

In DNA, the CDR3 is TGTGCCAGCAGCCATCTACTAGCGGGGGGCCGCACAGATACGCAGTATTTT. Amino acids: CASSHLLAGGRTDTQYF. The rearrangement uses TRBV3-1 and TRBJ2-3; 12 nucleotides line up with TRBD2. The CDR3 consists of 17 residues. V lost 3 bases to trimming and J lost 1 base; unmatched junction nucleotides: 5. From germline, CDR1 is LGHDT and CDR2 YNNKEL (reference sequence).